This T cell receptor (beta chain) derives from a study of T-cell memory formation after mild COVID-19 (dated by TCRdb to the early 2020s). Background on the whole study: Most TCR sequence clusters were specific to one of the two donors. In a couple of donors, T-cell clones that expanded and contracted after mild COVID-19 were followed by sequencing TCRalpha and TCRbeta repertoires longitudinally. The cohort was made up of two young adult volunteers, one female and one male, who were previously healthy. Paper-wide results and their limitations: Only two mild cases were covered in the study, and larger cohorts including severe cases with pre-infection samples were considered necessary. Some responding clones were detected in pre-infection memory, which suggested that pre-existing cross-reactive memory T cells had joined the SARS-CoV-2 response. Contracting CD4+ clones turned up mainly in the CM and EM memory subsets, whereas EMRA was where CD8+ clones were enriched. The second-wave clones that peaked on day 37 were not confirmed to be SARS-CoV-2 specific. Clones contracting from day 15 to 85 had balanced CD4/CD8 phenotypes, while a second wave expanding from day 15 to 37 was biased towards CD4+.

Turning to this clonotype: Its antigen remains undetermined. Per-nucleotide qualities are absent, and no much larger clonotype sits a single base away.

The sequencer listed for this sample is Illumina NovaSeq 6000. Using 5'RACE with constant-segment primers, TCRalpha and TCRbeta cDNA libraries were constructed, with sample barcodes and unique molecular identifiers added in the process. RNA was extracted from every sample with Trizol reagent. Library amplification was performed in two PCR steps, and a second sample barcode and Illumina TruSeq adapters were introduced in the second step. Sequencing of the libraries was done on an Illumina NovaSeq, producing 2 x 150 bp paired-end reads. The paper's processing steps were these. The reads were demultiplexed and collapsed into UMI-guided consensus sequences using migec v1.2.7. Using mixcr v2.1.11, UMI consensuses were aligned to TRA and TRB V and J templates and then assembled into clonotypes. A clonotype was counted as expanded or contracted only when both edgeR and NoisET called the clonotype significant, with the noise models trained on biological replicates. For edgeR calls, the cutoffs were a false discovery rate-adjusted p below 0.01 and a log2 fold-change threshold of 1. As an exploratory analysis of dynamics, max-normalized trajectories of the 1000 most abundant clonotypes were examined with PCA combined with hierarchical clustering. Each responding clone was given a CD4 or CD8 phenotype based on the CD4+ and CD8+ repertoires, which had been sequenced separately. TCRdb took the public reads, trimmed them with fastp at Q25, ran MiXCR for clone calling and kept in-frame beta chains. Under each unique CDR3 protein, matching rows form one entry showing the most common genes and DNA. The V and J calls were not made by the authors but by TCRdb's processing. This sample comprises 250,000 to 300,000 distinct CDR3 sequences, roughly 16% of them detected only once. The leading ten clones occupy about a fifth of the sample.

Ficoll-Paque density gradient centrifugation was used to isolate PBMCs. The junction carries 12 bases between V and J, which are trimmed by 6 bases and 7 bases respectively. The CDR3 covers 12 residues, taking in both the cysteine and the phenylalanine. This entry keeps only the CDR3 DNA: 36 bases, framed from base 1. Sample: PBMCs or a T cell subset sorted from them (not recorded which). This receptor was identified in a man younger than 30 who had mild COVID-19 (a few samples of this study predate the infection). The sample titles of this study are shuffled in the database, so cell type and time point are left out; the donor was told from shared clones. The chain was built from TRBV12-3 or TRBV12-4 and TRBJ1-1; confidence is insufficient to name the D gene. This receptor has the CDR3 CASSETGIEAFF. The nucleotide sequence is TGTGCCAGCAGCGAGACTGGGATTGAAGCTTTCTTT.